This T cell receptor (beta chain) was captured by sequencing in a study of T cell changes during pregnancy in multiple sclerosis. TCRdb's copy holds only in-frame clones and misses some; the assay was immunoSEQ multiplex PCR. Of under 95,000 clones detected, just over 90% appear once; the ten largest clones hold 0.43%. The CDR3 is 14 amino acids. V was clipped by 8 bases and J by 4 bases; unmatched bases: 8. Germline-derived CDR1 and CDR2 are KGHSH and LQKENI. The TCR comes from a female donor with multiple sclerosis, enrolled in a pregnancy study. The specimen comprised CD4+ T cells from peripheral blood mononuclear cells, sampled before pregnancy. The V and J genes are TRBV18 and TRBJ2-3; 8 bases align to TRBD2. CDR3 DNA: TGTGCCAGCAGGCCGGGACTAGGTGCAGATACGCAGTATTTT. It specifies CASRPGLGADTQYF.